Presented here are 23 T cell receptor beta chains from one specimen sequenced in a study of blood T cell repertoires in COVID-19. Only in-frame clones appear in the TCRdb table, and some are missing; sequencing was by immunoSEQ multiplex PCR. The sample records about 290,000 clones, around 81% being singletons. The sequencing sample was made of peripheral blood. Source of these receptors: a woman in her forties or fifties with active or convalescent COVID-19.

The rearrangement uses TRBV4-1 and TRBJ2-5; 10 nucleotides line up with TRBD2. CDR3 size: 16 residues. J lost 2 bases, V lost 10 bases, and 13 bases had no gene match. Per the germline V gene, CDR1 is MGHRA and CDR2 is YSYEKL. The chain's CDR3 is CATRPYTSGTQETQYF. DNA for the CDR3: TGCGCCACGCGGCCCTATACTAGCGGGACGCAAGAGACCCAGTACTTC.

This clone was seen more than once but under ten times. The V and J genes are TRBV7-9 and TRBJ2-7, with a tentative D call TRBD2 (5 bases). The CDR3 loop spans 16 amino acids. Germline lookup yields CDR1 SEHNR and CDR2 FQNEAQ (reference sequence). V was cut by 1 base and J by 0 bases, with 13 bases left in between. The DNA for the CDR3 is TGTGCCAGCAGCTTAGTTAGGACGGGGAGCTCCTACGAGCAGTACTTC. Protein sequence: CASSLVRTGSSYEQYF.

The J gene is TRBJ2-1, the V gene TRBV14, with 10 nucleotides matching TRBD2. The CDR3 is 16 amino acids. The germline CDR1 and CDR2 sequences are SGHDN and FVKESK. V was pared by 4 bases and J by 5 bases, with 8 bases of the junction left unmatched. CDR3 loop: CASSRNPGLANNEQFF. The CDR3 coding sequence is TGTGCCAGCAGCCGGAATCCGGGACTAGCGAACAATGAGCAGTTCTTC. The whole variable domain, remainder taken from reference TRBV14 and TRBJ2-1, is EAGVTQFPSHSVIEKGQTVTLRCDPISGHDNLYWYRRVMGKEIKFLLHFVKESKQDESGMPNNRFLAERTGGTYSTLKVQPAELEDSGVYFCASSRNPGLANNEQFFGPGTRLTVL.

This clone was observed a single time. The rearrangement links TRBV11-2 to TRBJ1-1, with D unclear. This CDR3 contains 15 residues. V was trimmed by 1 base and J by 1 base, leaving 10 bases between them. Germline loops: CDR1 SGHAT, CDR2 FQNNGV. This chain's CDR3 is CASSLGHTTNTEAFF. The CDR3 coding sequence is TGTGCCAGCAGCTTAGGGCACACCACGAACACTGAAGCTTTCTTT.

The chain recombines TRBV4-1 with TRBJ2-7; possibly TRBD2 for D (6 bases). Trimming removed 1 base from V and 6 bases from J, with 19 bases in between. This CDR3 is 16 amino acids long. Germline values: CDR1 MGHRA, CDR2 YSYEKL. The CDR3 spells CASSQARSGVGGEQYF. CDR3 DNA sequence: TGCGCCAGCAGCCAAGCTCGATCGGGAGTAGGTGGCGAGCAGTACTTC.

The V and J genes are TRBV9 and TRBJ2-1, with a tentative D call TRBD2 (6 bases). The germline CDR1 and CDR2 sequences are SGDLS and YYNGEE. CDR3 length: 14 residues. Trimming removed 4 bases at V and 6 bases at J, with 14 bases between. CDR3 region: CASSPLTSSNEQFF. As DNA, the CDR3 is TGTGCCAGCAGCCCCCTGACTAGTTCCAATGAGCAGTTCTTC.

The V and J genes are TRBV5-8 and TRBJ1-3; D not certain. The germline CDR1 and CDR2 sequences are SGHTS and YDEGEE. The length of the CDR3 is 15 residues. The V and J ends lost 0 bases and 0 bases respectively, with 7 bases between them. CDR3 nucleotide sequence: TGTGCCAGCAGCTTGGGTCAGGACTCTGGAAACACCATATATTTT. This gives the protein CASSLGQDSGNTIYF.

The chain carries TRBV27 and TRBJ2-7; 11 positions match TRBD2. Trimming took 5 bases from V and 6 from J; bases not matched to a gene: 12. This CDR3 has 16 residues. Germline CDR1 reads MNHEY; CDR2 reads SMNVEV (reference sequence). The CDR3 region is CASSLNPGTSGGEQYF. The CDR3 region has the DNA TGTGCCAGCAGTCTCAACCCCGGGACTAGCGGCGGCGAGCAGTACTTC.

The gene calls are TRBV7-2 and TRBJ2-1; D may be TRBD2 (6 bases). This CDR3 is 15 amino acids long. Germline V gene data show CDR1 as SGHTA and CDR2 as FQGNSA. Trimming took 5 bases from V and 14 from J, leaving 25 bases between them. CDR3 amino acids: CASSPTSKGGALKFF. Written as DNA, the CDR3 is TGTGCCAGCAGCCCCACGAGTAAAGGAGGGGCCCTTAAGTTCTTC.

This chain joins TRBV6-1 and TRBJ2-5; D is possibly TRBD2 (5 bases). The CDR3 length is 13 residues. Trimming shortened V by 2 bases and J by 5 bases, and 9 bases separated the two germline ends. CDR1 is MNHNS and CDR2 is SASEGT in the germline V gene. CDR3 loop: CASSEQGGETQYF. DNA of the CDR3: TGTGCCAGCAGTGAACAAGGCGGGGAGACCCAGTACTTC.

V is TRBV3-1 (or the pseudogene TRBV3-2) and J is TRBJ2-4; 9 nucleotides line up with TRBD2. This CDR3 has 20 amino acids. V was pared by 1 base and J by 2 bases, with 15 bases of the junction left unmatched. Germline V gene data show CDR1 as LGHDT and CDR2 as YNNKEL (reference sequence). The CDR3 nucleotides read TGTGCCAGCAGCCAAGTCTTTTACCGGCGGGAGGGCCCAACCAAAAACATTCAGTACTTC. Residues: CASSQVFYRREGPTKNIQYF.

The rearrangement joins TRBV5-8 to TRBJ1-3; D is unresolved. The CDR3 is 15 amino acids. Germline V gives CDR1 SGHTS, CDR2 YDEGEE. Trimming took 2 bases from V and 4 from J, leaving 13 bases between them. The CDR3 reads CASSFARRFGNTIYF. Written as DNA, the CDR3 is TGTGCCAGCAGCTTCGCCAGAAGATTCGGAAACACCATATATTTT. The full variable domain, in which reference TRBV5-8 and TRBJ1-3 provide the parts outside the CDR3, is EAGVTQSPTHLIKTRGQQATLRCSPISGHTSVYWYQQALGLGLQFLLWYDEGEERNRGNFPPRFSGRQFPNYSSELNVNALELEDSALYLCASSFARRFGNTIYFGEGSWLTVV.

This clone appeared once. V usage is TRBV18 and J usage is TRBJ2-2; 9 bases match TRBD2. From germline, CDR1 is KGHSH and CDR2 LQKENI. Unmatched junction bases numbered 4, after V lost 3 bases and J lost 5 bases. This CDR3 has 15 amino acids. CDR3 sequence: CASSPSAGGTGELFF. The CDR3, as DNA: TGTGCCAGCTCACCCAGCGCGGGAGGGACCGGGGAGCTGTTTTTT.

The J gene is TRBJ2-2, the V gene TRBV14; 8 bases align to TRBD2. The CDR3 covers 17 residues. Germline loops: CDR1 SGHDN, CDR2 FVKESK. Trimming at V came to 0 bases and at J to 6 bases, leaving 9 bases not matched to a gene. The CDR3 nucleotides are TGTGCCAGCAGCCAAGATTTGGCTCGGGAGGGCCCCGGGGAGCTGTTTTTT. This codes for CASSQDLAREGPGELFF.

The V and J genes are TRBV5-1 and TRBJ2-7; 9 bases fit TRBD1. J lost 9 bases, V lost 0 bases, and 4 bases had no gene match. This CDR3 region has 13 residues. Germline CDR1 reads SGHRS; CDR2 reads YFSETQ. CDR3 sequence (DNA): TGCGCCAGCAGCTTGGCCGGGACAGGGTGGCAGTACTTC. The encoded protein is CASSLAGTGWQYF. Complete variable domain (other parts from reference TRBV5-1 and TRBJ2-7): KAGVTQTPRYLIKTRGQQVTLSCSPISGHRSVSWYQQTPGQGLQFLFEYFSETQRNKGNFPGRFSGRQFSNSRSEMNVSTLELGDSALYLCASSLAGTGWQYFGPGTRLTVT.

CDR3 DNA sequence: TGTGCCACGCAAGACCCCGGGACTAGATTCTACGAGCAGTACTTC. Translation gives CATQDPGTRFYEQYF. The chain uses TRBV28 and TRBJ2-7; 8 nucleotides match TRBD2. J was trimmed by 3 bases and V by 10 bases; bases with no gene match: 14. Looked up from germline, CDR1 is MDHEN and CDR2 is SYDVKM. The CDR3 spans 15 residues.

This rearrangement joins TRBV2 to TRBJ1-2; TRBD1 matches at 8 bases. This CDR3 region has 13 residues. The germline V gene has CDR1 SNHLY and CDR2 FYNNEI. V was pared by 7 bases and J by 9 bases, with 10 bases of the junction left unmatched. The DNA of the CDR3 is TGTGCCAGCACCTACACAGGGGGATGGAGCTACACCTTC. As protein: CASTYTGGWSYTF.

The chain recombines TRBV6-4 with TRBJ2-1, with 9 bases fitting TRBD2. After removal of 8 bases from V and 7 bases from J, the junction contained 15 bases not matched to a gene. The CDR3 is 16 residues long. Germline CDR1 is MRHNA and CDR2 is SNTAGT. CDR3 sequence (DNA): TGTGCCAGCGATGGGGGACGGAGACTAGCGGCAAATGAGCAGTTCTTC. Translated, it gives CASDGGRRLAANEQFF.

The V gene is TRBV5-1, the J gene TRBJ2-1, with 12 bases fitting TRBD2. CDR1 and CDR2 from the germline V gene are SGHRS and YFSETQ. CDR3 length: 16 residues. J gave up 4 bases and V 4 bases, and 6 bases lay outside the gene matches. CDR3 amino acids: CASSLGLAGGYNEQFF. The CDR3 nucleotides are TGCGCCAGCAGCCTGGGACTAGCGGGTGGTTACAATGAGCAGTTCTTC.

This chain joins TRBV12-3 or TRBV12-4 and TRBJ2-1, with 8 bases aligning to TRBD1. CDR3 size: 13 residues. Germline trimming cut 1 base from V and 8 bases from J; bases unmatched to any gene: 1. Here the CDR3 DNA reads TGTGCCAGCAGTTTAGACAGGGGGGATGAGCAGTTCTTC. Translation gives CASSLDRGDEQFF.

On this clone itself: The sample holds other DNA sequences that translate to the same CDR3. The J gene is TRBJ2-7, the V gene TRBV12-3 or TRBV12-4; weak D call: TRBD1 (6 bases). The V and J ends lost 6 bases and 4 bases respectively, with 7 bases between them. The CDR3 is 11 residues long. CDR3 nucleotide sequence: TGTGCCAGCAGCAGGGGTTACGAGCAGTACTTC. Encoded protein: CASSRGYEQYF.

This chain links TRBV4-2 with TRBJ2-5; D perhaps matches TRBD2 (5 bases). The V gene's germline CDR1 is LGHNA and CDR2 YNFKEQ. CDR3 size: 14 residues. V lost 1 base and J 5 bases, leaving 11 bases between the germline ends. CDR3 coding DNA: TGTGCCAGCAGCCAAGGAGGGCCGGGCGAGACCCAGTACTTC. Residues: CASSQGGPGETQYF.

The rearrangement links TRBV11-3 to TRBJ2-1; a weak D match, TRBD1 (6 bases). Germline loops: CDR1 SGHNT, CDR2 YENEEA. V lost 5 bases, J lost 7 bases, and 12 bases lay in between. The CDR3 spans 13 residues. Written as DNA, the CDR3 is TGTGCCAGCAGCCCCTCGAGGGGGAATGAGCAGTTCTTC. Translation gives CASSPSRGNEQFF.